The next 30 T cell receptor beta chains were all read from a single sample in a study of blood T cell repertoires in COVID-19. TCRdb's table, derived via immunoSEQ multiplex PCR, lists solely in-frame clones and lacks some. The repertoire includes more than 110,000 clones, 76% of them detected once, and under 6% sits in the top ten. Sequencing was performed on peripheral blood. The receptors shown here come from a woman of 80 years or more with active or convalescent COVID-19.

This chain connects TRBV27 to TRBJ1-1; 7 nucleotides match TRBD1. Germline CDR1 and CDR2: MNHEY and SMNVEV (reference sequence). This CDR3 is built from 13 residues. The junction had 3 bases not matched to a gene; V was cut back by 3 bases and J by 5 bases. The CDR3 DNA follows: TGTGCCAGCAGTTTTTACAGGGGAACTGAAGCTTTCTTT. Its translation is CASSFYRGTEAFF.

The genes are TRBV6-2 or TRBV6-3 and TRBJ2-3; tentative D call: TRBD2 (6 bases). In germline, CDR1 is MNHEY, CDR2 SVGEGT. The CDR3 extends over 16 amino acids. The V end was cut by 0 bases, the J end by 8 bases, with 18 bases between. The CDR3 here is CASSYSPPARETTQYF. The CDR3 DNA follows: TGTGCCAGCAGTTACTCCCCCCCCGCGCGGGAAACTACGCAGTATTTT.

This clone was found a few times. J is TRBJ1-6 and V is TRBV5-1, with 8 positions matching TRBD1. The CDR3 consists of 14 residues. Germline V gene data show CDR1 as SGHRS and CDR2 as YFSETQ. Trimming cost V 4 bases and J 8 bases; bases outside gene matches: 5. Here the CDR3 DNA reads TGCGCCAGCAGCCGATTGACAGGGGATTCACCCCTCCACTTT. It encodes CASSRLTGDSPLHF.

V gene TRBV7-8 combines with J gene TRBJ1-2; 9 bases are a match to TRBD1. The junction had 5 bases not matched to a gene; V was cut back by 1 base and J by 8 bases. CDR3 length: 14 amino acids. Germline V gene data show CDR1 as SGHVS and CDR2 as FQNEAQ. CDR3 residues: CASSLVRDRGGYTF. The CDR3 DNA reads TGTGCCAGCAGCTTAGTTCGAGACAGGGGGGGCTACACCTTC. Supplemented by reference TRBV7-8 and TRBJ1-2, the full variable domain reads GAGVSQSPRYKVAKRGQDVALRCDPISGHVSLFWYQQALGQGPEFLTYFQNEAQLDKSGLPSDRFFAERPEGSVSTLKIQRTQQEDSAVYLCASSLVRDRGGYTFGSGTRLTVV.

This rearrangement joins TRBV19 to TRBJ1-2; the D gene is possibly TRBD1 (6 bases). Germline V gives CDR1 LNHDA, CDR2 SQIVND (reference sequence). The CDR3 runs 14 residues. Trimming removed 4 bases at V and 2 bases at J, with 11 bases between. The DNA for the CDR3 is TGTGCCAGTAGTAGAGGAGGACAGAACTATGGCTACACCTTC. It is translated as CASSRGGQNYGYTF.

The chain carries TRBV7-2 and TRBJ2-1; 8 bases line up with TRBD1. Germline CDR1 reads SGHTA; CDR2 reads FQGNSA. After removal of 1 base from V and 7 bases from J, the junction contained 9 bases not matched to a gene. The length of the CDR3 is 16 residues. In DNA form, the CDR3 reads TGTGCCAGCAGCTTAGGCGGGCCAGGGGGCTGGAATGAGCAGTTCTTC. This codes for CASSLGGPGGWNEQFF.

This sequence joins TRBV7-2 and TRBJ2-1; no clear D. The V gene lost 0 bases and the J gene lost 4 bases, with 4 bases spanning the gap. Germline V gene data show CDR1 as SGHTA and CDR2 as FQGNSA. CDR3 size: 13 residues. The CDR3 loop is CASSLAVYNEQFF. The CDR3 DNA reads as TGTGCCAGCAGCTTAGCTGTATACAATGAGCAGTTCTTC.

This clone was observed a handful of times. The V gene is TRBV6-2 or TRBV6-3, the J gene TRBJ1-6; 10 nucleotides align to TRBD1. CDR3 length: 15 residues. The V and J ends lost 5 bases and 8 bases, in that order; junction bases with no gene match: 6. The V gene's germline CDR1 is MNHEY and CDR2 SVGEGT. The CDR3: CASSPSGQGYSPLHF. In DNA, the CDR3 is TGTGCCAGCAGTCCCTCGGGACAGGGGTATTCACCCCTCCACTTT.

The CDR3 protein is CATSESPGRGNTNNEQFF. The CDR3 nucleotides read TGTGCCACCAGTGAGTCACCCGGACGGGGGAACACGAACAATGAGCAGTTCTTC. The V and J genes are TRBV24-1 and TRBJ2-1; a weak D match, TRBD2 (6 bases). Trimming shortened V by 4 bases and J by 5 bases, and 23 bases separated the two germline ends. CDR3 length: 18 residues. The germline V gene has CDR1 KGHDR and CDR2 SFDVKD.

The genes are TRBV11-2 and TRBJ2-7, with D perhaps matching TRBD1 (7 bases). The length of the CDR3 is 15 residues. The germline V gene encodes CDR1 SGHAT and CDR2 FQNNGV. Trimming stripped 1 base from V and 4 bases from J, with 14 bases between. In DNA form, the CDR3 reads TGTGCCAGCAGCTTAGTGTCAGGGGGGTCTTACGAGCAGTACTTC. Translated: CASSLVSGGSYEQYF.

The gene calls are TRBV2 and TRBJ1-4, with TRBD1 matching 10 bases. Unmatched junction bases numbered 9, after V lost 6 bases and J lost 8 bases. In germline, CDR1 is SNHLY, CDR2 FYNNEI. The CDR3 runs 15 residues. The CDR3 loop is CASSRDRGSGEKLFF. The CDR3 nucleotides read TGTGCCAGCAGCCGGGACAGGGGTTCGGGGGAAAAACTGTTTTTT.

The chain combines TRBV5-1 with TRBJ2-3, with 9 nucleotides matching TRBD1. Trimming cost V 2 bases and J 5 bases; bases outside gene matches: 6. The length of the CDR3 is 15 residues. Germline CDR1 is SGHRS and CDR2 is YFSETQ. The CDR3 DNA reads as TGCGCCAGCAGCTTACAGGGGGCCCTAGGAGATACGCAGTATTTT. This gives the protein CASSLQGALGDTQYF.

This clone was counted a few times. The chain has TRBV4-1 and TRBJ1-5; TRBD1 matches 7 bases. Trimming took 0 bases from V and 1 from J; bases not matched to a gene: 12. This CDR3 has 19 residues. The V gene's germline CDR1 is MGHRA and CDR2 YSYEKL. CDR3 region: CASSQEFLTGTSSNQPQHF. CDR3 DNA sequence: TGCGCCAGCAGCCAAGAATTTCTGACAGGGACCTCAAGCAATCAGCCCCAGCATTTT.

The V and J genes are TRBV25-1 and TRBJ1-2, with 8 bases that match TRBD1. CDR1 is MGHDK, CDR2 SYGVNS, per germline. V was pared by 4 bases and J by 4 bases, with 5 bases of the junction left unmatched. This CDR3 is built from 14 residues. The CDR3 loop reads CASSGPGGTYGYTF. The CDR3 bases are TGTGCCAGCAGTGGCCCAGGGGGCACCTATGGCTACACCTTC.

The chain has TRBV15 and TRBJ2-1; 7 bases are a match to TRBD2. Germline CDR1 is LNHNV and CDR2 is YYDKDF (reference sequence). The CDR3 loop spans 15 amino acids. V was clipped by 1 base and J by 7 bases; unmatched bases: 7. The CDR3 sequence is CATSRAGGMQNEQFF. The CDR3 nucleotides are TGTGCCACCAGCAGAGCGGGGGGTATGCAAAATGAGCAGTTCTTC. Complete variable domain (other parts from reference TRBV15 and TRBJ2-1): DAMVIQNPRYQVTQFGKPVTLSCSQTLNHNVMYWYQQKSSQAPKLLFHYYDKDFNNEADTPDNFQSRRPNTSFCFLDIRSPGLGDTAMYLCATSRAGGMQNEQFFGPGTRLTVL.

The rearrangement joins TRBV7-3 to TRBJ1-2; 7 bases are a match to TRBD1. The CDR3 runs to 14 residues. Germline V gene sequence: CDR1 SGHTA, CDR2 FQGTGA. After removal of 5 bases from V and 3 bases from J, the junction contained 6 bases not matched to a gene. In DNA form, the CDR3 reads TGTGCCAGCAGCAATACGCAGGGGGACTATGGCTACACCTTC. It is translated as CASSNTQGDYGYTF.

This CDR3 is CASSLGQGFRYGYTF. The CDR3 DNA reads as TGTGCCAGCAGTTTGGGCCAGGGTTTTCGCTATGGCTACACCTTC. The chain has TRBV27 and TRBJ1-2; D might be TRBD1 (5 bases). The length of the CDR3 is 15 residues. Per the germline V gene, CDR1 is MNHEY and CDR2 is SMNVEV (reference sequence). The V and J ends lost 3 bases and 4 bases respectively, with 15 bases between them.

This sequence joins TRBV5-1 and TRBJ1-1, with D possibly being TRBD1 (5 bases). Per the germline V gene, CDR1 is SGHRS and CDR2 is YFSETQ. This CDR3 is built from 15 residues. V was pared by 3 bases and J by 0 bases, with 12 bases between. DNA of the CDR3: TGCGCCAGCAGCTCGCAGACAGACTTGAACACTGAAGCTTTCTTT. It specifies CASSSQTDLNTEAFF.

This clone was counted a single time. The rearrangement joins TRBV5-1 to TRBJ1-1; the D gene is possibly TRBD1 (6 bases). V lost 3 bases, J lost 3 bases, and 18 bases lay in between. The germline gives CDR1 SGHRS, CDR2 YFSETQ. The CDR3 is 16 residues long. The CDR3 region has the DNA TGCGCCAGCAGCTGGGGGTTAGGGGGAACGGACACTGAAGCTTTCTTT. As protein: CASSWGLGGTDTEAFF.

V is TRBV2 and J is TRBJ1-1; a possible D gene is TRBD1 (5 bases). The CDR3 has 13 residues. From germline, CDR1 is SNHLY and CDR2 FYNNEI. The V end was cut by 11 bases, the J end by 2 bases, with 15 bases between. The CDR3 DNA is TGTGCCCGGGGGAGGGGCCCCAACACTGAAGCTTTCTTT. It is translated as CARGRGPNTEAFF. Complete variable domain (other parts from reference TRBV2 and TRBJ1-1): EPEVTQTPSHQVTQMGQEVILRCVPISNHLYFYWYRQILGQKVEFLVSFYNNEISEKSEIFDDQFSVERPDGSNFTLKIRSTKLEDSAMYFCARGRGPNTEAFFGQGTRLTVV.

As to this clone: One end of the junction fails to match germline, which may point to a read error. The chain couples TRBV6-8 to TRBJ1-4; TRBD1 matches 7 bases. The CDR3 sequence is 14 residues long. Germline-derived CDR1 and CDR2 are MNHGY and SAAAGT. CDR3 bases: TGCCAGGACTCCAGTCAGGGGGAGAATGAAAAACTGTTTTTT. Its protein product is CQDSSQGENEKLFF.

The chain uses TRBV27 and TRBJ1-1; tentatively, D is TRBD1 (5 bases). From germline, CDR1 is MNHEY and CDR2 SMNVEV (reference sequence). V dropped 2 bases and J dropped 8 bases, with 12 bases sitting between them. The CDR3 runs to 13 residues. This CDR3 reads CASSLGRAGEAFF. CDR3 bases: TGTGCCAGCAGTTTAGGCAGGGCTGGGGAAGCTTTCTTT.

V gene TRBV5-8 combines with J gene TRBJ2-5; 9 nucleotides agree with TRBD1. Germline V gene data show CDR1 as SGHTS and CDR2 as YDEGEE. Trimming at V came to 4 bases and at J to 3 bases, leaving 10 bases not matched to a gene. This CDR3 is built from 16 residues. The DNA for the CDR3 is TGTGCCAGCAGCGGGGACCGCGGGACAGGGAAAGAGACCCAGTACTTC. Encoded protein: CASSGDRGTGKETQYF.

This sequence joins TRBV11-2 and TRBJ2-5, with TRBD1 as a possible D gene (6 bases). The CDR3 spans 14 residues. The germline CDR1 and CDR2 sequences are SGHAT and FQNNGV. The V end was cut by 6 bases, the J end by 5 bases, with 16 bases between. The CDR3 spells CASRRQGSLETQYF. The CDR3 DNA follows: TGTGCCAGCAGACGCCAGGGGTCTTTGGAGACCCAGTACTTC. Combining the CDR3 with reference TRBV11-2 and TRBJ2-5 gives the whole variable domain EAGVAQSPRYKIIEKRQSVAFWCNPISGHATLYWYQQILGQGPKLLIQFQNNGVVDDSQLPKDRFSAERLKGVDSTLKIQPAKLEDSAVYLCASRRQGSLETQYFGPGTRLLVL.

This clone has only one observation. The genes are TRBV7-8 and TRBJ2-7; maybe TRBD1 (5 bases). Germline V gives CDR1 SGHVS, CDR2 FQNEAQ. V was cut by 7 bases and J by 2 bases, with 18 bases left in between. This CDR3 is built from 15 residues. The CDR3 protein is CASITGPGLAYEQYF. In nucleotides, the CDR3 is TGTGCCAGCATCACCGGTCCAGGGCTGGCCTACGAGCAGTACTTC.

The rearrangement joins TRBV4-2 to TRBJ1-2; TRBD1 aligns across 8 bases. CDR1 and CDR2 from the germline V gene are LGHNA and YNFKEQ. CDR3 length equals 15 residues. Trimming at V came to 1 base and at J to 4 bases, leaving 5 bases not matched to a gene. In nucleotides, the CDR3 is TGTGCCAGCAGCCAAGCAGGGGGCAGGATCTATGGCTACACCTTC. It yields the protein CASSQAGGRIYGYTF.

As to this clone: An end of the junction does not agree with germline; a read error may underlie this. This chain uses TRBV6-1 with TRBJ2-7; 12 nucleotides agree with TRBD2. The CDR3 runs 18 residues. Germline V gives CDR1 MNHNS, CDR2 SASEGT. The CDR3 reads CASNETPRLAGATYEQYF. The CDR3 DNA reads TGTGCCAGCAATGAAACCCCGAGACTAGCGGGGGCCACCTACGAGCAGTACTTC.

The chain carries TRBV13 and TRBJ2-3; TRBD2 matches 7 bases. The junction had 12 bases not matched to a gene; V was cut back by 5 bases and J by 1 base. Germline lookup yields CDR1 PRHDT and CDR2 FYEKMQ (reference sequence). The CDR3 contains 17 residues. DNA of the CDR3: TGTGCCAGCAGCCTATGGAGAGCGGGACGCGGCACAGATACGCAGTATTTT. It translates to CASSLWRAGRGTDTQYF.

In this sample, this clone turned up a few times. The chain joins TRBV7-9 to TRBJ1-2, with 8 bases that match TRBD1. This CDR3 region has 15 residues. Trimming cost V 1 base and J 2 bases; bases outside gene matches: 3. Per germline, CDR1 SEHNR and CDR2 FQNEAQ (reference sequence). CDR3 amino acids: CASSLGGTGNYGYTF. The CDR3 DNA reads TGTGCCAGCAGCTTAGGGGGGACAGGAAACTATGGCTACACCTTC.

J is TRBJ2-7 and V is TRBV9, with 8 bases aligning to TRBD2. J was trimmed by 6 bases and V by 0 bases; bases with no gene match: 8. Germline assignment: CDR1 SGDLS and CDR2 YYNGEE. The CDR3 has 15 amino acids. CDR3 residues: CASSVELAGFGEQYF. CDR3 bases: TGTGCCAGCAGCGTAGAGTTAGCGGGGTTCGGCGAGCAGTACTTC.